These T cell receptor beta chains were read from a single sample in a study of cytomegalovirus exposure and HLA in healthy donors. Some clones are missing from TCRdb's copy, which holds only in-frame ones; the method was immunoSEQ multiplex PCR. The top ten clones hold about 3% of a sample with 180,000 or so clones, roughly 74% of them seen once. The sequencing input was PBMCs. These receptors all stem from a female donor in good health and CMV-seronegative. CDR3s include the opening cysteine and the closing phenylalanine or tryptophan.

V: TRBV6-5
CDR3: CASLGPTNTEAFF

V: TRBV7-9
CDR3: CASRSTGGSTGELFF

V: TRBV4-1
CDR3: CASSQEWGGTSYEQYF

V: TRBV5-6
CDR3: CASSPDRPDTEAFF

V: TRBV9
CDR3: CASSARTQTSTDTQYF

V: TRBV27
CDR3: CASSSIQVRSYNEQFF

V: TRBV6-5
CDR3: CASSFRDKDFSPLHF

V: TRBV4-3
CDR3: CASSRLVAGVSADTQYF

V: TRBV11-2
CDR3: CASSGWAYGYTF

V: TRBV7-8
CDR3: CASSSYRDSYEQYF

V: TRBV5-6
CDR3: CASSPWTAYEQYF

V: TRBV19
CDR3: CASSIPRLAGGNNEQFF

V: TRBV12-2
CDR3: CASGKRWGGLVRANTEAFF

V: TRBV5-1
CDR3: CASSVQPGQGTVGYTF

V: TRBV9
CDR3: CASSVDGLSYNEQFF